The source of this TCR beta chain is a study of regulatory T cells in long-lasting Graves disease. This CDR3 has 18 amino acids. The germline gives CDR1 LNHDA, CDR2 SQIVND (reference sequence). Trimming took 3 bases from V and 2 from J, leaving 19 bases between them. Time point described: newly diagnosed GD, antithyroid drugs for less than 3 months. There was RNA extracted from PBMCs, and the TCR library was made from it. CDR3 regions were amplified by Arm-PCR using iRepertoire HTBI primers to build TCR beta libraries. MiXCR was run by TCRdb on the multiplex PCR reads, yielding one entry per CDR3 protein. The table lists about 440,000 distinct CDR3 sequences, about 16% of them singletons. In addition, the sample was reused for a study of T cells in Graves' hyperthyroidism and ophthalmopathy.

The source material was peripheral blood mononuclear cells (PBMCs), sampled at new diagnosis, from a patient treated with antithyroid drugs. This sequence originates from a woman aged 25-40 years with Graves disease. The genes are TRBV19 and TRBJ2-2, with D perhaps given as TRBD1 or TRBD2 (6 bases each). CDR3 DNA: TGTGCCAGTAGTATGTCCGGGGGCGCATTTCCCAACACCGGGGAGCTGTTTTTT. Encoded protein: CASSMSGGAFPNTGELFF.